The entry below describes one T cell receptor beta chain. At one end, the junction sequence differs from germline, possibly due to a read error. These data belong to a study of control samples from healthy donors and cancer patients. Assay: immunoSEQ multiplex PCR; the TCRdb copy retains only in-frame clones and omits some. Among fewer than 20,000 clones listed, about four fifths were seen once. In germline, CDR1 is LNHDA, CDR2 SQIVND (reference sequence). This CDR3 region has 15 residues. The genes are TRBV19 and TRBJ1-2; 9 nucleotides match TRBD1. The sample was PBMCs. This receptor was identified in an older man with head and neck cancer. The CDR3 spells CASSINSGTGYGHTF. As DNA, the CDR3 is TGTGCCAGTAGTATAAATAGCGGGACAGGGTATGGCCACACCTTC.